Listed below are T cell receptor beta chains from one sample, sequenced in a study of CD4 and CD8 cells across lung adenocarcinoma regions. Each CDR3 protein is one row after TCRdb ran MiXCR on the PCR reads. The sample consists of about 5,300 distinct CDR3 sequences, 60% to 80% of them appearing once. Material: CD4+ T cells from the center of a lung tumor. The receptors shown here come from a female donor with lung adenocarcinoma. The CD4 and CD8 labels of this study may be unreliable. Both conserved end residues are part of each CDR3. A D gene is named only where the DNA matches it firmly. Size is stated for part of the rows, as once, few or many counts, or as a class when the clone is expanded.

D	V	length	J	size	CDR3	DNA
NA	TRBV6-5	14	TRBJ2-5	large	CASSYSGGLETQYF	TGTGCCAGCAGTTACTCAGGAGGGTTAGAGACCCAGTACTTC
NA	TRBV6-1	15	TRBJ2-1	NA	CASTRGGAGSGEQFF	TGTGCCAGCACGAGGGGGGGCGCGGGGAGTGGTGAGCAGTTCTTC
NA	TRBV12-3/TRBV12-4	15	TRBJ2-6	NA	CASSLSLSGANVLTF	TGTGCCAGCAGTTTATCCCTCTCTGGGGCCAACGTCCTGACTTTC
NA	TRBV7-2	15	TRBJ2-7	NA	CASSLSGTTWNEQYF	TGTGCCAGCAGCTTATCCGGGACCACTTGGAACGAGCAGTACTTC
NA	TRBV7-8	11	TRBJ2-7	NA	CASSSDGEQYF	TGTGCCAGCAGCTCGGATGGCGAGCAGTACTTC
NA	TRBV7-9	14	TRBJ2-5	few	CASSFSGTQETQYF	TGTGCCAGCAGCTTTTCCGGGACCCAAGAGACCCAGTACTTC
TRBD1	TRBV6-5	15	TRBJ1-2	NA	CASSYIGTGPRGYTF	TGTGCCAGCAGTTACATAGGGACAGGGCCGAGAGGCTACACCTTC
TRBD1	TRBV6-1	18	TRBJ2-6	once	CASSEKGARVSGANVLTF	TGTGCCAGCAGTGAGAAGGGGGCGCGGGTATCTGGGGCCAACGTCCTGACTTTC
NA	TRBV6-1	15	TRBJ2-1	NA	CASSRQVSSYNEQFF	TGTGCCAGCAGTCGACAGGTGAGCTCCTACAATGAGCAGTTCTTC
TRBD2	TRBV6-1	14	TRBJ2-5	NA	CASSELAGAGTQYF	TGTGCCAGCAGTGAATTAGCGGGAGCGGGAACCCAGTACTTC
NA	TRBV7-2	14	TRBJ1-1	once	CASSFYLSNTEAFF	TGTGCCAGCAGCTTTTACCTGTCGAACACTGAAGCTTTCTTT
TRBD2	TRBV6-1	16	TRBJ2-2	large	CASTKLAGGRTGELFF	TGTGCCAGCACAAAACTAGCGGGAGGACGTACCGGGGAGCTGTTTTTT
TRBD1	TRBV7-2	16	TRBJ2-3	NA	CASRGRGGGNQETQYF	TGTGCCAGCAGGGGGCGAGGGGGCGGAAACCAAGAGACGCAGTATTTT
NA	TRBV7-6	15	TRBJ2-2	medium-sized	CASSSRDRNTGELFF	TGTGCCAGCAGCTCGCGAGACAGGAACACCGGGGAGCTGTTTTTT
NA	TRBV10-3	15	TRBJ2-7	NA	CGGGHGRLDPETQYF	TGTGGCGGCGGTCACGGACGCCTTGACCCAGAGACGCAGTACTTC
NA	TRBV6-5	18	TRBJ2-3	few	CASSYTQGGGASTDTQYF	TGTGCCAGCAGTTACACCCAAGGTGGGGGCGCAAGCACAGATACGCAGTATTTT
TRBD1	TRBV6-1	16	TRBJ2-1	NA	CASSGWDRANYREQFF	TGTGCCAGCAGTGGTTGGGACAGGGCGAACTACAGGGAGCAGTTTTTC
NA	TRBV6-1	12	TRBJ2-7	NA	CASRAGQHEQYF	TGTGCCAGCAGAGCTGGACAGCACGAGCAGTACTTC
NA	TRBV10-2	17	TRBJ1-3	large	CASSFFGQSSGGNTIYF	TGCGCCAGCAGTTTTTTTGGACAGTCTTCTGGTGGAAACACCATATATTTT
TRBD1	TRBV6-1	14	TRBJ2-7	NA	CASSTRTGAYEQYF	TGTGCCAGCAGTACCCGGACAGGGGCCTACGAGCAGTACTTC
NA	TRBV6-1	15	TRBJ1-5	NA	CASTSLGRGWQPQHF	TGTGCCAGCACCTCCCTCGGCAGGGGCTGGCAGCCCCAGCATTTT
NA	TRBV6-1	14	TRBJ2-1	large	CASRTVKKRDEQFF	TGTGCCAGCAGAACGGTCAAAAAAAGGGATGAGCAGTTCTTC
TRBD1	TRBV10-3	16	TRBJ1-2	NA	CAISGPPDRVVYGYTF	TGTGCCATCAGTGGCCCCCCGGACAGGGTTGTCTATGGCTACACCTTC
TRBD2	TRBV12-3/TRBV12-4	15	TRBJ2-1	NA	CASREPGLAINEQFF	TGTGCCAGCAGGGAGCCGGGACTAGCCATCAATGAGCAGTTCTTC
TRBD1	TRBV6-2/TRBV6-3	15	TRBJ1-2	NA	CASNKGTEVHYGYTF	TGTGCCAGCAATAAGGGGACAGAAGTCCACTATGGCTACACCTTC
TRBD2	TRBV6-5	15	TRBJ2-5	few	CASSYGASGRETQYF	TGTGCCAGCAGTTACGGGGCTAGCGGGAGAGAGACCCAGTACTTC
NA	TRBV6-5	14	TRBJ2-4	large	CASSYTGAKNIQYF	TGTGCCAGCAGTTACACGGGAGCCAAAAACATTCAGTACTTC
TRBD2	TRBV7-6	20	TRBJ2-2	NA	CASSLKTGTSGSDSTGELFF	TGTGCCAGCAGCCTAAAAACCGGGACTAGCGGGAGTGATAGCACCGGGGAGCTGTTTTTT
NA	TRBV5-1	16	TRBJ2-1	NA	CASSFLEGGYGNAQFF	TGCGCCAGCAGCTTCTTAGAGGGTGGGTACGGCAATGCGCAGTTCTTC
NA	TRBV5-1	17	TRBJ1-4	NA	CASSRQETRLRGEKLFF	TGCGCCAGCAGCCGCCAAGAAACTCGACTACGGGGTGAAAAACTGTTTTTT
TRBD1	TRBV6-1	13	TRBJ1-1	NA	CARRQGRNTEAFF	TGTGCCAGAAGACAGGGTCGGAACACTGAAGCTTTCTTT
NA	TRBV7-2	15	TRBJ2-5	NA	CASSFNSGQQETQYF	TGTGCCAGCAGCTTTAATAGCGGTCAACAAGAGACCCAGTACTTC